The source of this T cell receptor beta chain is a study of T cell responses to AZD1222 COVID-19 vaccine. V lost 3 bases to trimming and J lost 8 bases; unmatched junction nucleotides: 4. Germline assignment: CDR1 MNHEY and CDR2 SMNVEV (reference sequence). The CDR3 is 15 amino acids. Profiling relied on immunoSEQ multiplex PCR, and the TCRdb table lists in-frame clones only, not all of them. This sample has tens of thousands of clones; about three quarters occur once, and the top ten carry about 12%. V is TRBV27 and J is TRBJ1-6, with 10 bases lining up with TRBD1. This sample comprised peripheral blood, obtained on day 0 of AZD1222 vaccination. The sequence derives from an adult in good health. The CDR3 loop reads CASSLPTGGDSPLHF. In nucleotides, the CDR3 is TGTGCCAGCAGTTTGCCGACAGGGGGCGATTCACCCCTCCACTTT.